The clone carrying this T cell receptor beta chain was observed once. The data derive from a study of cytomegalovirus exposure and HLA in healthy donors. Germline-derived CDR1 and CDR2 are GTSNPN and SVGIG (reference sequence). Unmatched junction bases numbered 17, after V lost 2 bases and J lost 8 bases. CDR3 length: 19 residues. The PCR contained 60 Vbeta and 13 Jbeta primers. How the authors handled the data: In a later analysis, about 11 million of tens of millions of unique beta chains occurred in at least two donors. Assay used: immunoSEQ multiplex PCR; TCRdb lists only in-frame clones, some missing. V and J calls and clone size are those listed in that table; D and trimming were worked out from the DNA. The data hold some 100,000 clones, with around 82% observed a single time.

This sequence joins TRBV30 and TRBJ2-1; 14 positions match TRBD2. This TCR came from a woman aged 45-59 years in good health and CMV-seropositive. The sequenced sample consisted of PBMCs. The CDR3 here is CAWSPQGLAGVITAHEQFF. The CDR3 DNA sequence: TGTGCCTGGAGTCCCCAGGGACTAGCGGGAGTCATAACAGCCCATGAGCAGTTCTTC.